Each of the 9 T cell receptor beta chains below was sequenced from the same sample in a study of tumor-infiltrating lymphocytes in primary liver carcinoma. Out of unsorted whole blood came the blood RNA, and germline DNA was extracted as well. A primer in the constant region served to generate TCR beta cDNA from approximately 450 ng of total RNA. ARM-PCR, slightly modified, supplied the TCR beta libraries through three nested multiplex PCR rounds. A C-beta reverse primer and TRBV1-TRBV30 forward primers served in each of the first two PCR rounds, at 10 cycles apiece. TCRdb processed the multiplex PCR reads anew with MiXCR; each CDR3 protein has one entry. Here the sample spans approximately 330,000 distinct CDR3 sequences, 65% being singletons. Material for sequencing was peripheral blood. The source is a man aged 40-49 years with primary liver carcinoma and hepatitis B virus infection.

Of note for this clonotype: The CDR3 does not end in the conserved phenylalanine or tryptophan, so this is likely a read error. The CDR3 nucleotides are TGTGCCAGCAGTTCAGGAGGCTCTGGGGCCAACGTCCTGACTTTA. This sequence encodes CASSSGGSGANVLTL. The rearrangement uses TRBV28 and TRBJ2-6, with D possibly being TRBD2 (5 bases). The V end lost 4 bases, the J end lost 0 bases, and 7 bases lay between the germline ends. Germline loops: CDR1 MDHEN, CDR2 SYDVKM. The CDR3 contains 15 residues.

The rearrangement links TRBV5-5 to TRBJ1-5; D not resolved. Trimming cost V 1 base and J 4 bases, with 9 bases left between them. Germline CDR1 is SGHKS and CDR2 is YYEKEE (reference sequence). The length of the CDR3 is 14 residues. The CDR3 loop is CASSLMQDNQPQHF. Written as DNA, the CDR3 is TGTGCCAGCAGCTTGATGCAGGATAATCAGCCCCAGCATTTT.

Concerning this clonotype itself: With a much larger clone just one base away, this may be a read error. Since the CDR3 does not end with the conserved phenylalanine or tryptophan, this likely comes from a read error. The chain employs TRBV6-2 or TRBV6-3 and TRBJ2-7; D not resolved. The V gene lost 6 bases and the J gene lost 3 bases, with 9 bases spanning the gap. Germline V gene data show CDR1 as MNHEY and CDR2 as SVGEGT. The CDR3 spans 12 residues. The CDR3 bases are TGTGCCAGCAGCTCCGACATCTACGAGCAGTACTAC. Translation gives CASSSDIYEQYY.

Only one count was recorded for this clonotype. The CDR3 does not close with the conserved phenylalanine or tryptophan, likely indicating a read error. This chain connects TRBV6-1 to TRBJ2-3; D unclear. This CDR3 has 13 residues. Germline loops: CDR1 MNHNS, CDR2 SASEGT. The V and J ends lost 4 bases and 3 bases respectively, with 8 bases between them. CDR3 DNA: TGTGCCAGCAGTGTTGGTCCGACAGATACGCAGTATTCT. Protein product: CASSVGPTDTQYS.

With respect to this clonotype: This CDR3 fails to terminate in the conserved phenylalanine or tryptophan, so it likely reflects a read error. The gene calls are TRBV11-2 and TRBJ2-1; D gene uncertain. This CDR3 region has 12 residues. Germline V lookup: CDR1 SGHAT, CDR2 FQNNGV. The CDR3 nucleotides are TGTGCCAGCAACTTAGATCGAGGCGAGCAGTTCCTC. As protein: CASNLDRGEQFL.

The chain has TRBV5-1 and TRBJ2-2, with a weak D call TRBD2 (5 bases). The CDR3 length is 14 residues. V lost 5 bases and J 6 bases, leaving 14 bases between the germline ends. CDR1 SGHRS and CDR2 YFSETQ come from the germline V gene. CDR3 coding DNA: TGCGCCAGCAGTGCAGCTAGCACGGCCGGGGAGCTGTTTTTT. Translation: CASSAASTAGELFF.

To note about this clonotype: A much larger clone lies one base from this, so it may be a read error. The CDR3 does not end in the conserved phenylalanine or tryptophan, so this is likely a read error. It is unclear where the CDR3 begins or ends on the DNA, so no DNA is shown, and the CDR3 is as TCRdb lists it. The V gene is TRBV6-1, the J gene TRBJ2-1; no check of the table's D call, TRBD1, against the DNA was made. The CDR3 has 13 amino acids, counting both end residues. Germline-derived CDR1 and CDR2 are MNHNS and SASEGT. The CDR3 sequence is CASRGGMRALEFL.

With respect to this clonotype: Its ends do not fully match the called genes, so a read error is possible. The rearrangement joins TRBV11-2 to TRBJ1-6; D ambiguous. This CDR3 has 15 amino acids. CDR1 is SGHAT, CDR2 FQNNGV, per germline. CDR3 protein: CASSLARAPGSHLHF. The CDR3 nucleotides are TGTGCCAGCAGCTTAGCTCGGGCGCCGGGTTCACACCTCCACTTT.

This clonotype was seen a single time. A much more abundant neighbour one base away suggests this may be a read error. The V and J genes are TRBV4-2 and TRBJ2-3; TRBD2 is a possible D gene (6 bases). The CDR3 is 16 residues long. Trimming left V 4 bases short and J 2 bases short, with 16 bases between. Germline loops: CDR1 LGHNA, CDR2 YNFKEQ. CDR3 amino acids: CASSLNLAENTDTQYF. The CDR3 DNA sequence: TGTGCCAGCAGCCTAAATTTAGCGGAGAACACAGATACGCAGTATTTT.